Below, 21 T cell receptor beta chains from the same sample are listed, as sequenced in a study of blood T cell repertoires in COVID-19. Repertoires were generated with immunoSEQ multiplex PCR, while TCRdb's copy carries only in-frame clones and drops some. The table includes some 85,000 clones, over 60% detected once. The sequencing sample was made of peripheral blood. All receptors derive from an elderly woman with active or convalescent COVID-19.

The chain couples TRBV2 to TRBJ1-2; 7 nucleotides line up with TRBD1. This CDR3 is built from 14 residues. Germline CDR1 is SNHLY and CDR2 is FYNNEI. J lost 5 bases, V lost 6 bases, and 9 bases had no gene match. The DNA for the CDR3 is TGTGCCAGCAGACCCAGGGGGGCGGCGTATGGCTACACCTTC. Amino acids: CASRPRGAAYGYTF.

This clone was seen a few times. The CDR3 reads CASSPSPTGGGYEQYF. The CDR3 region has the DNA TGCGCCAGCAGCCCATCTCCGACAGGGGGCGGCTACGAGCAGTACTTC. The gene calls are TRBV5-1 and TRBJ2-7, with 10 bases that match TRBD1. This CDR3 comprises 16 residues. The V segment lost 4 bases and the J segment 3 bases; nucleotides outside the gene matches: 10. Germline V gene lookup returns CDR1 SGHRS and CDR2 YFSETQ.

This sequence joins TRBV5-1 and TRBJ2-1; D is possibly TRBD1 (5 bases). The length of the CDR3 is 15 residues. Germline CDR1 SGHRS, CDR2 YFSETQ. V lost 1 base and J 0 bases, leaving 8 bases between the germline ends. This CDR3 is CASSLWGGSYNEQFF. For the CDR3, the DNA is TGCGCCAGCAGCTTGTGGGGCGGCTCCTACAATGAGCAGTTCTTC.

This chain uses TRBV3-1 (or the pseudogene TRBV3-2) with TRBJ1-1, with D uncertain. Per the germline V gene, CDR1 is LGHDT and CDR2 is YNNKEL (reference sequence). The V and J ends lost 5 bases and 3 bases respectively, with 10 bases between them. The CDR3 sequence is 13 residues long. As DNA, the CDR3 is TGTGCCAGCAGCGACACGGTATACACTGAAGCTTTCTTT. Encoded protein: CASSDTVYTEAFF.

This chain joins TRBV5-1 and TRBJ2-7; TRBD2 is a possible D gene (7 bases). V was shortened by 0 bases and J by 2 bases, with 21 bases between the two germline ends. Germline values: CDR1 SGHRS, CDR2 YFSETQ. The CDR3 has 18 amino acids. The CDR3 sequence: CASSLEGYGAGATYEQYF. The DNA for the CDR3 is TGCGCCAGCAGCTTGGAGGGGTATGGCGCGGGGGCTACCTACGAGCAGTACTTC. Full variable domain (outside the CDR3, taken from reference TRBV5-1 and TRBJ2-7): KAGVTQTPRYLIKTRGQQVTLSCSPISGHRSVSWYQQTPGQGLQFLFEYFSETQRNKGNFPGRFSGRQFSNSRSEMNVSTLELGDSALYLCASSLEGYGAGATYEQYFGPGTRLTVT.

The chain employs TRBV2 and TRBJ2-3; the match to TRBD1 covers 7 bases. J lost 6 bases, V lost 4 bases, and 10 bases had no gene match. The CDR3 has 15 residues. The germline CDR1 and CDR2 sequences are SNHLY and FYNNEI. The CDR3 loop is CASSAWRAQGDTQYF. The CDR3, as DNA: TGTGCCAGCAGTGCCTGGCGGGCACAGGGGGATACGCAGTATTTT.

The rearrangement uses TRBV6-5 and TRBJ2-7; 7 nucleotides agree with TRBD1. The V gene's germline CDR1 is MNHEY and CDR2 SVGAGI. This CDR3 comprises 14 residues. Trimming removed 6 bases from V and 2 bases from J; junction bases left unmatched: 7. In DNA, the CDR3 is TGTGCCAGCAGAGGGGACAGAAGAACCTACGAGCAGTACTTC. It translates to CASRGDRRTYEQYF.

This chain joins TRBV27 and TRBJ2-7; no reliable D call. Per the germline V gene, CDR1 is MNHEY and CDR2 is SMNVEV (reference sequence). The CDR3 spans 13 residues. Trimming took off 2 bases at V and 2 bases at J, with 7 bases between the two ends. This CDR3 is CASSLVPTYEQYF. The CDR3 coding sequence is TGTGCCAGCAGTTTAGTCCCCACCTACGAGCAGTACTTC.

This chain connects TRBV27 to TRBJ1-2, with D uncertain. The V gene's germline CDR1 is MNHEY and CDR2 SMNVEV (reference sequence). V shed 0 bases and J shed 4 bases, with 18 bases lying between them. CDR3 length equals 17 residues. The CDR3 coding sequence is TGTGCCAGCAGTTTATCACCCTCTCTCGAATCGGGCTATGGCTACACCTTC. Residues: CASSLSPSLESGYGYTF.

The chain couples TRBV14 to TRBJ1-2; D is perhaps TRBD1 (5 bases). The V end lost 0 bases, the J end lost 4 bases, and 9 bases lay between the germline ends. The CDR3 spans 14 residues. Germline values: CDR1 SGHDN, CDR2 FVKESK. CDR3 residues: CASSQDRVAYGYTF. CDR3 sequence (DNA): TGTGCCAGCAGCCAAGACAGGGTAGCCTATGGCTACACCTTC. Full variable domain (rest looked up from reference TRBV14 and TRBJ1-2): EAGVTQFPSHSVIEKGQTVTLRCDPISGHDNLYWYRRVMGKEIKFLLHFVKESKQDESGMPNNRFLAERTGGTYSTLKVQPAELEDSGVYFCASSQDRVAYGYTFGSGTRLTVV.

The genes are TRBV12-3 or TRBV12-4 and TRBJ2-2; a weak D match, TRBD1 (6 bases). The CDR3 has 13 residues. The V end was cut by 5 bases, the J end by 6 bases, with 10 bases between. CDR3 coding DNA: TGTGCCAGCAGTCTTCACAGGGCCGGGGAGCTGTTTTTT. Encoded protein: CASSLHRAGELFF.

This chain connects TRBV28 to TRBJ1-4; TRBD1 aligns across 7 bases. V was clipped by 4 bases and J by 0 bases; unmatched bases: 8. CDR1 and CDR2 from the germline V gene are MDHEN and SYDVKM. CDR3 length: 17 amino acids. CDR3 sequence reads: CASSSPRGTSTNEKLFF. Written as DNA, the CDR3 is TGTGCCAGCAGTTCACCCAGGGGGACCTCAACTAATGAAAAACTGTTTTTT. The whole variable domain, filled in from reference TRBV28 and TRBJ1-4, reads DVKVTQSSRYLVKRTGEKVFLECVQDMDHENMFWYRQDPGLGLRLIYFSYDVKMKEKGDIPEGYSVSREKKERFSLILESASTNQTSMYLCASSSPRGTSTNEKLFFGSGTQLSVL.

The V and J genes are TRBV7-2 and TRBJ1-1; tentatively, D is TRBD1 (5 bases). With 5 bases removed from V and 4 bases from J, the gap between germline ends came to 11 bases. The CDR3 runs to 13 residues. Germline V gene sequence: CDR1 SGHTA, CDR2 FQGNSA. Here the CDR3 DNA reads TGTGCCAGCAGCGTCGCCAGGGCCACTGAAGCTTTCTTT. Its protein is CASSVARATEAFF. The full variable domain, rest sourced from reference TRBV7-2 and TRBJ1-1, is GAGVSQSPSNKVTEKGKDVELRCDPISGHTALYWYRQSLGQGLEFLIYFQGNSAPDKSGLPSDRFSAERTGGSVSTLTIQRTQQEDSAVYLCASSVARATEAFFGQGTRLTVV.

The V call is TRBV7-2, the J call TRBJ1-5; 11 positions match TRBD1. CDR1 and CDR2 (germline): SGHTA, FQGNSA. This CDR3 contains 16 residues. Trimming took 5 bases from V and 5 from J; bases not matched to a gene: 8. In DNA form, the CDR3 reads TGTGCCAGCAGCCTAGGGGGGACAGGGGGATATCAGCCCCAGCATTTT. Translating gives CASSLGGTGGYQPQHF.

This clone was seen a few times. This chain uses TRBV6-5 with TRBJ2-7, with a tentative D call TRBD1 (6 bases). Trimming shortened V by 6 bases and J by 0 bases, and 15 bases separated the two germline ends. This CDR3 spans 15 amino acids. CDR1 MNHEY and CDR2 SVGAGI come from the germline V gene. CDR3 bases: TGTGCCAGCAGCAACCATGACAGGTTCTCCTACGAGCAGTACTTC. This encodes CASSNHDRFSYEQYF.

This CDR3 is CASSIDSGTVRNTEAFF. The DNA of the CDR3 is TGTGCCAGTAGTATAGATTCCGGGACAGTAAGGAACACTGAAGCTTTCTTT. V and J are TRBV19 and TRBJ1-1; TRBD1 aligns across 7 bases. The CDR3 has 17 residues. Germline V gene lookup returns CDR1 LNHDA and CDR2 SQIVND (reference sequence). V shed 0 bases, J shed 1 base, and the junction held 8 bases outside the gene matches.

The rearrangement uses TRBV5-1 and TRBJ2-7, with 7 bases lining up with TRBD2. J gave up 5 bases and V 4 bases, and 12 bases lay outside the gene matches. The V gene's germline CDR1 is SGHRS and CDR2 YFSETQ. The CDR3 is made up of 15 amino acids. The DNA for the CDR3 is TGCGCCAGCAGCATACTACTAGCGTATGGGAACGAGCAGTACTTC. This sequence encodes CASSILLAYGNEQYF.

The chain carries TRBV6-5 and TRBJ1-1; D perhaps matches TRBD1 (5 bases). In germline, CDR1 is MNHEY, CDR2 SVGAGI. This CDR3 contains 12 residues. V lost 5 bases and J 6 bases, leaving 10 bases between the germline ends. The CDR3 DNA follows: TGTGCCAGCAGTAGGGGAGGGTCTGAAGCTTTCTTT. Amino acids: CASSRGGSEAFF.

In regard to this clone: The same CDR3 also results from other DNA sequences found in this sample. This chain joins TRBV6-1 and TRBJ2-7; D not resolved. V gave up 2 bases and J gave up 4 bases, with 6 bases separating them. CDR1 and CDR2 from the germline V gene are MNHNS and SASEGT. The length of the CDR3 is 12 residues. CDR3 region: CASSEPGYEQYF. CDR3 DNA: TGTGCCAGCAGTGAACCGGGTTACGAGCAGTACTTC.

This rearrangement joins TRBV6-5 to TRBJ1-1; D is uncertain. This CDR3 comprises 14 residues. Germline-derived CDR1 and CDR2 are MNHEY and SVGAGI. V was clipped by 7 bases and J by 1 base, with 13 bases between them. The CDR3 region is CASTSRGQNTEAFF. The CDR3 DNA reads TGTGCCAGCACCTCCCGCGGGCAGAACACTGAAGCTTTCTTT.

This chain connects TRBV27 to TRBJ2-5; TRBD2 aligns across 8 bases. The CDR3 has 16 residues. Germline lookup yields CDR1 MNHEY and CDR2 SMNVEV (reference sequence). J was trimmed by 1 base and V by 6 bases; bases with no gene match: 10. For the CDR3, the DNA is TGTGCCAGCAGAGGGCGGGGCGGGGGGCCCCAAGAGACCCAGTACTTC. Protein sequence: CASRGRGGGPQETQYF.